This TCR beta chain was retrieved from a study of T cells after yellow fever vaccination. Germline CDR1 LGHDT, CDR2 YNNKEL (reference sequence). This CDR3 spans 13 amino acids. Deletions cut 2 bases from V and 5 bases from J, with 9 bases between. Each CDR3 protein is one row after TCRdb ran MiXCR on the 5' RACE reads. This sample carries more than 300,000 distinct CDR3 sequences, around 7.3% of them seen once, and the ten largest clones take roughly a sixth. This sequence was found in a man younger than 35 who received the YFV17D yellow fever vaccine. The starting material was PBMCs, obtained more than 35 days after the first yellow fever vaccination. This chain connects TRBV3-1 to TRBJ2-5; possible D gene TRBD2, 6 bases. The DNA of the CDR3 is TGTGCCAGCAGCCAAAAAGGAGGGGAGACCCAGTACTTC. Protein product: CASSQKGGETQYF.